This entry is about one T cell receptor (beta chain). Its antigen remains unknown. TCRdb itself ran the reads through MiXCR, one entry per CDR3 protein. The top ten clones hold 13% of a sample with approximately 990,000 distinct CDR3 sequences, 25% to 40% of them seen once. This entry is derived from a study of T cell repertoires in cytomegalovirus infection. Germline V gene data show CDR1 as LGHNA and CDR2 as YSLEER. V was trimmed by 0 bases and J by 5 bases, leaving 10 bases between them. This CDR3 is built from 14 residues. The receptor comes from a human donor in good health (CMV status not recorded). Some clones in this sample may be carry-over from other donors' samples. Here the sequenced sample was cultured CD8+ T cells from PBMCs, taken from culture after CMV antigen stimulation. This sequence joins TRBV4-3 and TRBJ2-5, with D hard to call. The chain's CDR3 is CASSQDSGEETQYF. In nucleotides, the CDR3 is TGCGCCAGCAGCCAAGATTCTGGCGAGGAGACCCAGTACTTC.